This T cell receptor (beta chain) was captured by sequencing in a study of cytomegalovirus exposure and HLA in healthy donors (dated 2017 in TCRdb). As for the study more broadly: According to a later analysis, one platform produced both the roughly 110 validation repertoires and the roughly 640 repertoires of the first cohort. To predict cytomegalovirus infection status, the study brought together high-throughput TCR immunosequencing, statistical association of individual TCRs with disease status, and machine learning. Along with the approximately 700-subject first cohort, a separate validation cohort of some 130 different subjects was used. The study aimed to test whether signatures of past pathogen exposure could be identified by cataloging public T cell receptors.

The library was built by means of the immunoSEQ multiplex PCR assay. For the original study's pipeline: A statistical classification framework was developed to diagnose cytomegalovirus status using the catalog of TCR beta chain sequences. TCRdb took over this immuneACCESS table, retaining in-frame rearrangements with V and J assigned. Such tables are incomplete; in checked studies, under half of the missing clones stem from an unresolved V gene, and the remainder is unexplained. That table supplies the V and J calls and clone size; D and trimming were determined from the DNA. The sample data list 85,000 to 120,000 clones, and around 90% of these were observed just once. The ten largest clones add up to roughly 2% of the sample. On this clone itself: What antigen it recognizes has not been identified. There are no base qualities to consult, and no much larger clone falls within one base.

Measured from the cysteine to the phenylalanine, the CDR3 is 17 residues long. Only the CDR3 region is kept as DNA, spanning 51 bases read in frame from base 1. CDR1 SGHRS and CDR2 YFSETQ were looked up in the germline V gene. The germline ends are 16 bases apart after V is trimmed by 0 bases and J by 1 base. Broad study findings and their caveats: According to the authors, the approach could potentially be generalized to other disease states and immunological phenotypes. Cytomegalovirus status was reported to be diagnosed by the classifier with high specificity and sensitivity in both the original and validation cohorts. Of the cluster scores, approximately 94% were above 0 in a later analysis, which found that TCRs clustered in the first cohort also tended to co-occur in the 130 or so validation repertoires. A total of fewer than 200 TCR beta chains were listed by the study as associated with cytomegalovirus. In vitro tests confirmed that a few of the cytomegalovirus-associated TCR beta chains recognize cytomegalovirus antigens. While some public TCRs were present in many individuals, most TCR sequences turned up only very rarely across donors. A later analysis had no HLA typing for the validation cohort, so co-occurrence there was scored across all 120 repertoires.

The donors were included in the validation cohort of over a hundred subjects, a group kept apart from the roughly 670-subject first cohort. The receptor's source is a woman under 30 in good health and CMV-seropositive. The rearrangement joined TRBV5-1 to TRBJ1-1; confidence is insufficient to name the D gene. The sequencing input was PBMCs. This receptor has the CDR3 CASSLASGKESNTEAFF. In nucleotide form, the sequence is TGCGCCAGCAGCTTGGCCTCTGGTAAGGAGTCGAACACTGAAGCTTTCTTT.